Presented here are 23 T cell receptor beta chains from one specimen sequenced in a study of cytomegalovirus exposure and HLA in healthy donors. PCR used 60 Vbeta primers and 13 Jbeta primers. Clones were read by immunoSEQ multiplex PCR, and TCRdb kept only the in-frame ones, dropping some. Among some 200,000 clones, roughly 80% were seen once, and the ten largest hold 2% to 3%. Material: PBMCs. Receptor source: a woman between 50 and 59 years old in good health and CMV-seropositive.

The chain links TRBV7-8 to TRBJ1-4; unclear D gene. The V end was cut by 1 base, the J end by 2 bases, with 8 bases between. The CDR3 loop spans 15 amino acids. Per the germline V gene, CDR1 is SGHVS and CDR2 is FQNEAQ. This chain's CDR3 is CASSLDEGTNEKLFF. CDR3 DNA sequence: TGTGCCAGCAGCTTAGATGAGGGCACTAATGAAAAACTGTTTTTT. Full variable domain (rest looked up from reference TRBV7-8 and TRBJ1-4): GAGVSQSPRYKVAKRGQDVALRCDPISGHVSLFWYQQALGQGPEFLTYFQNEAQLDKSGLPSDRFFAERPEGSVSTLKIQRTQQEDSAVYLCASSLDEGTNEKLFFGSGTQLSVL.

V gene TRBV4-1 combines with J gene TRBJ1-5, with TRBD1 identical over 7 bases. With V trimmed by 0 bases and J by 4 bases, 9 bases remained unmatched. This CDR3 is 17 amino acids long. Germline V CDR1 and CDR2: MGHRA, YSYEKL. CDR3 amino acids: CASSQEGTAYSNQPQHF. The CDR3 nucleotides are TGCGCCAGCAGCCAAGAGGGGACAGCTTACTCAAATCAGCCCCAGCATTTT.

V is TRBV4-3 and J is TRBJ1-3; D gene unclear. Trimming took off 0 bases at V and 0 bases at J, with 9 bases between the two ends. CDR1 is LGHNA and CDR2 is YSLEER in the germline V gene. The length of the CDR3 is 16 residues. CDR3 DNA: TGCGCCAGCAGCCAAGATTCGAAGAGCTCTGGAAACACCATATATTTT. It codes for CASSQDSKSSGNTIYF.

The genes are TRBV15 and TRBJ2-3; 7 bases line up with TRBD1. The CDR3 totals 16 residues. V was pared by 1 base and J by 5 bases, with 9 bases of the junction left unmatched. Per the germline V gene, CDR1 is LNHNV and CDR2 is YYDKDF (reference sequence). The CDR3 DNA reads as TGTGCCACCAGCAGAGGGGAGACAGGGCCCAGAGATACGCAGTATTTT. Translating gives CATSRGETGPRDTQYF.

The gene calls are TRBV5-4 and TRBJ1-2, with a possible D match to TRBD1 (5 bases). The CDR3 contains 15 residues. V was clipped by 1 base and J by 4 bases, with 14 bases between them. Looked up from germline, CDR1 is SGHNT and CDR2 is YYREEE (reference sequence). CDR3 bases: TGTGCCAGCAGCTTGAGAGCAGGACAAGGCTATGGCTACACCTTC. Protein: CASSLRAGQGYGYTF.

The genes are TRBV6-5 and TRBJ1-2; 8 bases line up with TRBD1. The CDR3 contains 15 residues. CDR1 is MNHEY and CDR2 is SVGAGI in the germline V gene. V lost 6 bases, J lost 2 bases, and 8 bases stayed unmatched. As DNA, the CDR3 is TGTGCCAGCAGGGACCTGGACAGGGCAAACTATGGCTACACCTTC. Translated: CASRDLDRANYGYTF.

The CDR3 sequence: CASSHAGGLDNEQFF. CDR3 sequence (DNA): TGTGCCAGCAGCCATGCGGGGGGGCTCGACAATGAGCAGTTCTTC. The chain combines TRBV7-9 with TRBJ2-1; 9 nucleotides agree with TRBD2. CDR1 and CDR2 from the germline V gene are SEHNR and FQNEAQ (reference sequence). CDR3 length equals 15 residues. J gave up 5 bases and V 5 bases, and 7 bases lay outside the gene matches.

The chain uses TRBV4-2 and TRBJ1-6; D is perhaps TRBD1 (5 bases). The CDR3 runs to 14 residues. V was clipped by 1 base and J by 4 bases, with 5 bases between them. Germline V gene lookup returns CDR1 LGHNA and CDR2 YNFKEQ. For the CDR3, the DNA is TGTGCCAGCAGCCAAGGACAGTATAATTCACCCCTCCACTTT. This gives the protein CASSQGQYNSPLHF.

This chain connects TRBV11-3 to TRBJ2-7, with 7 bases matching TRBD1. The CDR3 extends over 15 amino acids. Germline V gene sequence: CDR1 SGHNT, CDR2 YENEEA. V lost 5 bases, J lost 6 bases, and 13 bases stayed unmatched. For the CDR3, the DNA is TGTGCCAGCAGCCTCGGACAGGTGGGCTCTTCCGAGCAGTACTTC. Translating gives CASSLGQVGSSEQYF.

For this clone: The same CDR3 can be traced to other DNA sequences in this sample. This sequence joins TRBV5-1 and TRBJ2-2; D gene unclear. CDR3 length equals 15 residues. V was cut by 0 bases and J by 0 bases, with 6 bases left in between. Looked up from germline, CDR1 is SGHRS and CDR2 is YFSETQ. DNA of the CDR3: TGCGCCAGCAGCTTGGACACCACGAACACCGGGGAGCTGTTTTTT. Protein: CASSLDTTNTGELFF.

The chain couples TRBV28 to TRBJ2-5; the D gene is possibly TRBD1 (5 bases). V dropped 7 bases and J dropped 4 bases, with 10 bases sitting between them. Germline V CDR1 and CDR2: MDHEN, SYDVKM. The CDR3 is 12 residues long. CDR3 region: CASNQGVETQYF. CDR3 sequence (DNA): TGTGCCAGCAATCAGGGTGTAGAGACCCAGTACTTC.

This clone was seen more than once but under ten times. The rearrangement joins TRBV15 to TRBJ2-1, with D possibly being TRBD2 (5 bases). The CDR3 has 15 amino acids. The V gene lost 4 bases and the J gene lost 9 bases, with 19 bases spanning the gap. Germline loops: CDR1 LNHNV, CDR2 YYDKDF (reference sequence). CDR3 region: CATSTRGLLVREQFF. In DNA, the CDR3 is TGTGCCACCAGCACAAGAGGGCTTCTAGTCCGTGAGCAGTTCTTC.

The chain's CDR3 is CASSEMALTYEQYF. As DNA, the CDR3 is TGTGCCAGCAGTGAAATGGCCTTAACCTACGAGCAGTACTTC. The rearrangement links TRBV6-1 to TRBJ2-7; D is ambiguous. Germline CDR1 reads MNHNS; CDR2 reads SASEGT. V was shortened by 2 bases and J by 2 bases, with 10 bases between the two germline ends. The CDR3 totals 14 residues.

This clone is a singleton in its sample. The chain uses TRBV5-6 and TRBJ2-1; no reliable D call. In germline, CDR1 is SGHDT, CDR2 YYEEEE. The CDR3 contains 15 residues. V dropped 3 bases and J dropped 0 bases, with 10 bases sitting between them. The DNA of the CDR3 is TGTGCCAGCAGCTACCGGAGAAGCTCCTACAATGAGCAGTTCTTC. Its translation is CASSYRRSSYNEQFF.

CDR3 bases: TGTGCCACCGCAGGGGGTAGACTGGACTATGGCTACACCTTC. Its protein product is CATAGGRLDYGYTF. V usage is TRBV28 and J usage is TRBJ1-2; 7 bases are a match to TRBD1. The CDR3 contains 14 residues. Per germline, CDR1 MDHEN and CDR2 SYDVKM. V gave up 10 bases and J gave up 3 bases; unmatched junction bases: 11.

In its sample, this clone was seen once. The chain uses TRBV5-6 and TRBJ1-2; tentatively, D is TRBD1 (5 bases). The CDR3 is 17 amino acids. Germline V lookup: CDR1 SGHDT, CDR2 YYEEEE. The ends were cut back, 4 bases at V and 4 bases at J, with 23 bases in the middle. CDR3 loop: CASSKRGPGGTGYGYTF. The CDR3 bases are TGTGCCAGCAGCAAAAGAGGCCCCGGGGGAACTGGCTATGGCTACACCTTC.

The gene calls are TRBV4-3 and TRBJ2-1, with D maybe TRBD2 (6 bases). The germline V and J ends were trimmed by 0 bases and 4 bases, with 13 bases remaining between them. The CDR3 has 16 residues. Germline V gives CDR1 LGHNA, CDR2 YSLEER. This CDR3 is CASSQEGAGNYNEQFF. For the CDR3, the DNA is TGCGCCAGCAGCCAAGAAGGGGCGGGGAATTACAATGAGCAGTTCTTC.

The gene calls are TRBV27 and TRBJ1-1; 9 nucleotides agree with TRBD1. The CDR3 covers 14 residues. J lost 4 bases, V lost 8 bases, and 8 bases had no gene match. Germline CDR1 and CDR2: MNHEY and SMNVEV (reference sequence). This chain's CDR3 is CASSFRDRVTEAFF. The CDR3, as DNA: TGTGCCAGCTCCTTTAGGGACAGGGTCACTGAAGCTTTCTTT.

A few counts support this clone. The chain recombines TRBV7-9 with TRBJ2-3; 11 nucleotides agree with TRBD2. V shed 6 bases, J shed 8 bases, and the junction held 16 bases outside the gene matches. Germline V gene data show CDR1 as SEHNR and CDR2 as FQNEAQ (reference sequence). The CDR3 runs to 17 residues. CDR3 loop: CASSKTSGGAGVGTQYF. The CDR3 nucleotides are TGTGCCAGCAGTAAAACTAGCGGGGGCGCCGGGGTTGGTACGCAGTATTTT.

The genes are TRBV7-8 and TRBJ2-7, with D tentatively TRBD2 (5 bases). V was clipped by 7 bases and J by 4 bases, with 11 bases between them. Germline CDR1 is SGHVS and CDR2 is FQNEAQ. CDR3 length equals 12 residues. This chain's CDR3 is CASTDTGYEQYF. The CDR3, as DNA: TGTGCCAGCACCGACACGGGGTACGAGCAGTACTTC.

CDR3 DNA: TGTGCCAGCAGTTACCTGGACAGGGGTGAGACCCAGTACTTC. This encodes CASSYLDRGETQYF. The J gene is TRBJ2-5, the V gene TRBV6-6; 9 bases agree with TRBD1. Germline V gene sequence: CDR1 MNHNY, CDR2 SVGAGI (reference sequence). This CDR3 spans 14 amino acids. The V segment lost 2 bases and the J segment 5 bases; nucleotides outside the gene matches: 3.

The gene calls are TRBV15 and TRBJ1-1, with TRBD1 as a possible D gene (5 bases). The CDR3 contains 12 residues. The germline V gene encodes CDR1 LNHNV and CDR2 YYDKDF (reference sequence). V gave up 11 bases and J gave up 5 bases, with 15 bases separating them. The CDR3 loop reads CASGGVETEAFF. CDR3 in DNA: TGTGCCTCCGGAGGGGTGGAAACTGAAGCTTTCTTT.

About this clone itself: The junction and the germline gene differ at one end; a read error may be behind it. The chain recombines TRBV5-6 with TRBJ1-5; D is possibly TRBD1 (6 bases). Looked up from germline, CDR1 is SGHDT and CDR2 is YYEEEE. CDR3 size: 14 residues. CDR3 sequence reads: CASSLQGGKQPQHF. CDR3 nucleotides: TGTGCCAGCAGCCTACAGGGTGGCAAACAGCCCCAGCATTTT.